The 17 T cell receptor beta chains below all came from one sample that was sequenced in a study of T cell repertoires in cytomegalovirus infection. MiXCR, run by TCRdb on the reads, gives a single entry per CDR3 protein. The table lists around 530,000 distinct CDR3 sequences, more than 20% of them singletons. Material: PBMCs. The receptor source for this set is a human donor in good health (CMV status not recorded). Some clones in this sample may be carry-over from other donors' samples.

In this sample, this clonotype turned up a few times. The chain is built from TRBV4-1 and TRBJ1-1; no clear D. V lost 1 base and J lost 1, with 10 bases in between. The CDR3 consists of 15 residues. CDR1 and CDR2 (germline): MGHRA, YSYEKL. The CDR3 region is CASSQGSVTNTEAFF. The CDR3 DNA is TGCGCCAGCAGCCAAGGCAGCGTTACGAACACTGAAGCTTTCTTT.

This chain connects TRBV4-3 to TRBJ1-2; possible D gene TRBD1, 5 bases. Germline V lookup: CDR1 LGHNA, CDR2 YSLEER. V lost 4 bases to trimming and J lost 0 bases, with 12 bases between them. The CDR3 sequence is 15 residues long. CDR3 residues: CASSLEGVANYGYTF. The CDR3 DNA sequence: TGCGCCAGCAGCCTCGAAGGGGTAGCTAACTATGGCTACACCTTC.

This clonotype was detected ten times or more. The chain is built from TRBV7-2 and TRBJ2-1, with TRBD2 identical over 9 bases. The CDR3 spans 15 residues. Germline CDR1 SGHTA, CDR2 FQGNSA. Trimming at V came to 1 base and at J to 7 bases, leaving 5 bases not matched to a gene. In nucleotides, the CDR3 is TGTGCCAGCAGCTTAGGGCTAGCGGGACCGAATGAGCAGTTCTTC. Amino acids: CASSLGLAGPNEQFF.

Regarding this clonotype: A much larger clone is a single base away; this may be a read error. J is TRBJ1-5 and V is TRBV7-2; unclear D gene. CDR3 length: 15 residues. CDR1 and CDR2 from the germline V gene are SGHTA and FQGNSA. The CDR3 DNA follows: TGTGCCAGCAGCTTTCGGACGGAAAGAAATCAGCCCCAGCGTTTT. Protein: CASSFRTERNQPQRF. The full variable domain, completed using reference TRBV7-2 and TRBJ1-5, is GAGVSQSPSNKVTEKGKDVELRCDPISGHTALYWYRQSLGQGLEFLIYFQGNSAPDKSGLPSDRFSAERTGGSVSTLTIQRTQQEDSAVYLCASSFRTERNQPQRFGDGTRLSIL.

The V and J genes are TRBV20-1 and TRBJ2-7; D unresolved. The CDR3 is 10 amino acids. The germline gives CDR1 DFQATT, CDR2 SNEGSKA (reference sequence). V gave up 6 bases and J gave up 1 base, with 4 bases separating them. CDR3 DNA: TGCAGTGCGTATTCCTACGAGCAGTACTTC. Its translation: CSAYSYEQYF.

The CDR3 is CASSEGLAGATDTQYF. For the CDR3, the DNA is TGTGCCAGTAGTGAAGGGCTAGCGGGAGCCACAGATACGCAGTATTTT. The chain employs TRBV19 and TRBJ2-3, with 10 positions matching TRBD2. Germline assignment: CDR1 LNHDA and CDR2 SQIVND (reference sequence). With V trimmed by 5 bases and J by 2 bases, 7 bases remained unmatched. The CDR3 totals 16 residues.

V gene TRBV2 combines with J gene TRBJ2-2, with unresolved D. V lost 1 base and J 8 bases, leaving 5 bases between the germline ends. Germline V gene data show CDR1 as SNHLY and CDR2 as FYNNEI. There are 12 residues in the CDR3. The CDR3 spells CASSEGTGELFF. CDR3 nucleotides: TGTGCCAGCAGTGAAGGAACAGGGGAGCTGTTTTTT.

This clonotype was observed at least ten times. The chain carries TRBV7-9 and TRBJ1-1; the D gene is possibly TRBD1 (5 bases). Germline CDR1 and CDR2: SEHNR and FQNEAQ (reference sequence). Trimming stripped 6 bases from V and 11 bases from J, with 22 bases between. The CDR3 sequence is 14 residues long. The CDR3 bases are TGTGCCAGCAGTTCCAACCAGGGAAGCAGCGGTGCTTTCTTT. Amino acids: CASSSNQGSSGAFF.

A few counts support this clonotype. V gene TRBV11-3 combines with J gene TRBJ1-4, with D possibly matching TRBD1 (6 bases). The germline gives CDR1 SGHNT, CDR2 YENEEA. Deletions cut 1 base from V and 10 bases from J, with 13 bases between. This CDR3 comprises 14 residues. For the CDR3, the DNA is TGTGCCAGCAGCTTAGTAGGGGGGGCTGGAAAACTGTTTTTT. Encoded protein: CASSLVGGAGKLFF. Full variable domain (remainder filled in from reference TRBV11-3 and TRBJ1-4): EAGVVQSPRYKIIEKKQPVAFWCNPISGHNTLYWYLQNLGQGPELLIRYENEEAVDDSQLPKDRFSAERLKGVDSTLKIQPAELGDSAVYLCASSLVGGAGKLFFGSGTQLSVL.

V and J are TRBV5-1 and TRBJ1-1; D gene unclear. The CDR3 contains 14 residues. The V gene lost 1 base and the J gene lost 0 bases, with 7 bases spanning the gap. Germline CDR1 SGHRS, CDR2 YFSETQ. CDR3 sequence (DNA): TGCGCCAGCAGCTTGTTCGGTTTGAACACTGAAGCTTTCTTT. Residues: CASSLFGLNTEAFF.

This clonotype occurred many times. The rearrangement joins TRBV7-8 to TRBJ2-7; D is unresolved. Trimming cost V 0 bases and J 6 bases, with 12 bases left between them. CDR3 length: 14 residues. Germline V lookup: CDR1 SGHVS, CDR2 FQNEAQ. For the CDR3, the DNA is TGTGCCAGCAGCTTAGCTTTTGGGTGGGGCGAGCAGTACTTC. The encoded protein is CASSLAFGWGEQYF.

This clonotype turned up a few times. The CDR3 DNA follows: TGTGCCAGCAGTATTCGATTCGGCCGAAACTATGGCTACACCTTC. It codes for CASSIRFGRNYGYTF. This rearrangement joins TRBV5-6 to TRBJ1-2; no firm D call. The CDR3 is 15 amino acids. Germline-derived CDR1 and CDR2 are SGHDT and YYEEEE. V was shortened by 5 bases and J by 2 bases, with 16 bases between the two germline ends. Full variable domain (remainder filled in from reference TRBV5-6 and TRBJ1-2): DAGVTQSPTHLIKTRGQQVTLRCSPKSGHDTVSWYQQALGQGPQFIFQYYEEEERQRGNFPDRFSGHQFPNYSSELNVNALLLGDSALYLCASSIRFGRNYGYTFGSGTRLTVV.

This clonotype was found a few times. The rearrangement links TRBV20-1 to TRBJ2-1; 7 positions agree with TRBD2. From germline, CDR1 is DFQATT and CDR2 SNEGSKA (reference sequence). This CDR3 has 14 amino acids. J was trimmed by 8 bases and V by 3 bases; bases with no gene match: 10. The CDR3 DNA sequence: TGCAGTGCTAGCCTGGCGGTGGGAGGGGATGAGCAGTTCTTC. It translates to CSASLAVGGDEQFF.

Here the CDR3 DNA reads TGTGCCAGCAGCCACACACACGAGCAGTACGTC. Its translation: CASSHTHEQYV. The V and J genes are TRBV6-1 and TRBJ2-7; D not resolved. The CDR3 covers 11 residues. The V end lost 6 bases, the J end lost 5 bases, and 8 bases lay between the germline ends. Per the germline V gene, CDR1 is MNHNS and CDR2 is SASEGT.

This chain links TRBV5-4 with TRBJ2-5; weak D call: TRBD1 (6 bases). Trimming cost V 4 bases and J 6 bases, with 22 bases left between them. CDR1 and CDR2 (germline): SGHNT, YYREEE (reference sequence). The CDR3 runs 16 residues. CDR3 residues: CASSPNGGGQLKTQYF. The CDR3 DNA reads TGTGCCAGCAGCCCGAATGGGGGTGGACAGTTGAAGACCCAGTACTTC.

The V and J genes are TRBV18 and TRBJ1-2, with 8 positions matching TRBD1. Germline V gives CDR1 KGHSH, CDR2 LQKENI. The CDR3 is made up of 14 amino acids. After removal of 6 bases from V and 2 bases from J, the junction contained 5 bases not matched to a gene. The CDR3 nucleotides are TGTGCCAGCTCGCCCTGGGACAGGAACTATGGCTACACCTTC. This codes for CASSPWDRNYGYTF.

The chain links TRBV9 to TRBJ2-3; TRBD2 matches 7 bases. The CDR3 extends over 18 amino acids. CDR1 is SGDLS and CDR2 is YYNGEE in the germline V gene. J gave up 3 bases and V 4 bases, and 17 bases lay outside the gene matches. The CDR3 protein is CASSPPLTEAGDTDTQYF. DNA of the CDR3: TGTGCCAGCAGCCCACCCCTCACTGAGGCGGGAGATACAGATACGCAGTATTTT.